This entry describes one T cell receptor beta chain. Its binding antigen is unknown. No much larger clone exists at a distance of one base, and base qualities are not known. Taken from cysteine to phenylalanine, the CDR3 has 15 residues. Only the CDR3 part of the read is kept: 45 bases, read in frame from the first base. Trimming removed 6 bases from V and 8 bases from J; the gene matches leave 13 bases unexplained. According to the germline V gene (reference sequence), CDR1 reads MNHEY and CDR2 reads SMNVEV. This record comes from a study of T cell responses to AZD1222 COVID-19 vaccine (dated by TCRdb to the early 2020s). Background for the entire study: TCR sequencing covered over 230 trial participants: 200 to 220 given two doses of AZD1222 and about 26 given two doses of MenACWY control vaccine. Trial participants were enrolled into age subgroups of 18-55, 56-69 and 70-plus years, which contained roughly 140, 27 and 60 TCR-sequenced participants, respectively. Beyond this particular receptor, the publication reports: Because no day 14 peak-response samples were available, repertoires were characterized only after the peak T cell response. Reportedly, almost half of the unique spike-specific TCRs recognized epitopes lying outside the regions that are mutated in the B.1.351 and B.1.1.7 variants. Spike-specific TCR breadth and depth rose significantly after two AZD1222 doses compared with day 0 and with MenACWY recipients. Most participants were white British and females outnumbered males, and the authors suggested that clonal diversity may have been underestimated. CD4 TCRs associated with the vaccine covered the entire spike protein, and the dominant responses were in regions 160-218 and 743-854. The 56-69-year group was small, and its depth increase did not reach significance, likely because of low power. Only a handful of AZD1222 recipients were SARS-CoV-2 seropositive at baseline, limiting conclusions about previously exposed vaccinees.

The CDR3 regions of human TCRbeta chains were analyzed by immunosequencing. The authors processed their data as follows. Repertoire TCRs were checked for matches against a reference library of SARS-CoV-2-specific TCRs that had been generated using the MIRA antigen-specificity platform. Breadth meant the fraction of unique TCRs that were SARS-CoV-2-associated, whereas depth meant the fraction of total T cells that were SARS-CoV-2-associated. Each spike-specific TCR was assigned to its reactive spike region and to a CD4 or CD8 class using the MIRA data. Log10-transformed breadth and depth values were compared by one-way ANOVA with Sidak's multiple comparisons tests. This is the immuneACCESS table as TCRdb keeps it, with only in-frame sequences that have V and J called. A part of the clones is gone; compared with another copy, unresolved V genes explain less than half, and the rest is unexplained. V and J calls and clone size are copied from that table; D and trimming were computed from the DNA. The sample contains over 8,000 clones, approximately 90% of them found a single time. The leading ten clones occupy under 8% of the sample.

In the paper's terms, the time point label means: about 28 days (+/-7) after the second vaccine dose. AZD1222 recipients whose second dose came at about 4 weeks and those whose second dose came at about 12 weeks were combined into one group, since spike-specific TCR depth and breadth did not differ between the two schedules. Samples from vaccinated people were obtained from the UK trials COV001 and COV002, which included a single-blind randomized controlled phase 2/3 trial of AZD1222 (ChAdOx1 nCoV-19) in healthy adults. Trial participant PBMC samples were collected at day 0 and day 28 after the second dose for TCRbeta chain sequencing.

The TCR originated in an adult who received the AZD1222 COVID-19 vaccine. Sequenced here: peripheral blood, sampled 28 days after the second AZD1222 dose. The chain employs TRBV27 and TRBJ2-1; TRBD1 agrees with 7 junctional bases. The sequenced DNA is TGTGCCAGCAGCGGTACAGGGGTGTACGTAGATGAGCAGTTCTTC. Its product reads: CASSGTGVYVDEQFF.